The 5 T cell receptor beta chains presented below share a single source sample, sequenced in a study of T cell repertoires in urothelial bladder cancer. Clones were sequenced by immunoSEQ multiplex PCR, and TCRdb holds only the in-frame ones, with some missing. This sample has some 11,000 clones, with about 64% found just once. The sequencing input was tumor-infiltrating cells from bladder cancer. All receptors derive from a human donor with a benign inflammatory bladder lesion.

This chain connects TRBV7-8 to TRBJ1-2; no clear D gene. V was pared by 0 bases and J by 7 bases, with 18 bases between. The CDR3 runs 16 residues. CDR1 is SGHVS, CDR2 FQNEAQ, per germline. CDR3 coding DNA: TGTGCCAGCAGCTTAGCGGCAGCATCCCTGGGCTTTGGCTACACCTTC. Protein product: CASSLAAASLGFGYTF.

This clone came up a few times. The CDR3 loop is CASSQGGDTQYF. DNA of the CDR3: TGTGCCAGTAGTCAGGGTGGGGATACGCAGTATTTT. This chain uses TRBV19 with TRBJ2-3, with D possibly being TRBD1 (5 bases). V dropped 5 bases and J dropped 6 bases, with 9 bases sitting between them. Germline V gene lookup returns CDR1 LNHDA and CDR2 SQIVND (reference sequence). CDR3 length: 12 amino acids.

In its sample, this clone is medium-sized. The rearrangement links TRBV25-1 to TRBJ1-4; weak D call: TRBD1 (6 bases). The germline gives CDR1 MGHDK, CDR2 SYGVNS. V lost 2 bases to trimming and J lost 6 bases, with 10 bases between them. This CDR3 region has 14 residues. CDR3 coding DNA: TGTGCCAGCAGTGAAGGCGGGGGGCATGAAAAACTGTTTTTT. It encodes CASSEGGGHEKLFF.

The chain is built from TRBV19 and TRBJ2-2; TRBD1 might be the D (5 bases). Trimming stripped 1 base from V and 6 bases from J, with 12 bases between. Germline assignment: CDR1 LNHDA and CDR2 SQIVND (reference sequence). This CDR3 has 15 amino acids. The CDR3 spells CASSIASGSAGELFF. CDR3 coding DNA: TGTGCCAGTAGTATAGCTTCAGGGTCCGCCGGGGAGCTGTTTTTT.

The V call is TRBV6-4, the J call TRBJ1-4; D not resolved. The germline CDR1 and CDR2 sequences are MRHNA and SNTAGT. The CDR3 covers 14 residues. Trimming took off 4 bases at V and 5 bases at J, with 11 bases between the two ends. The CDR3 bases are TGTGCCAGCAGTGCTTTGTGGATAAATGAAAAACTGTTTTTT. The encoded protein is CASSALWINEKLFF.